These 20 T cell receptor beta chains were all obtained from the same sample, sequenced in a study of blood T cell repertoires in COVID-19. Here immunoSEQ multiplex PCR was the method, and the copy in TCRdb shows in-frame clones only, minus some. Of roughly 200,000 clones in the sample, 85% to 90% were seen once. The material sequenced was PBMCs or T cells enriched from blood (not recorded which). These receptors all stem from a man younger than 40 who had recovered from COVID-19.

The chain uses TRBV5-1 and TRBJ2-3; TRBD2 might be the D (5 bases). CDR3 length: 12 amino acids. Germline V gene lookup returns CDR1 SGHRS and CDR2 YFSETQ. V lost 4 bases, J lost 4 bases, and 7 bases lay in between. The CDR3 sequence is CASSTLADTQYF. The DNA of the CDR3 is TGCGCCAGCAGCACACTAGCAGATACGCAGTATTTT.

The chain has TRBV5-5 and TRBJ1-2; 9 nucleotides align to TRBD1. Germline V lookup: CDR1 SGHKS, CDR2 YYEKEE (reference sequence). V was pared by 2 bases and J by 7 bases, with 15 bases of the junction left unmatched. This CDR3 contains 17 residues. The CDR3 region is CASSFLPTGGKLIGYTF. Here the CDR3 DNA reads TGTGCCAGCAGCTTTTTGCCGACAGGGGGAAAGTTGATTGGCTACACCTTC.

The chain combines TRBV25-1 with TRBJ2-7; 9 bases map to TRBD1. The CDR3 is made up of 15 amino acids. J lost 0 bases, V lost 3 bases, and 3 bases had no gene match. The germline V gene has CDR1 MGHDK and CDR2 SYGVNS. CDR3 protein: CASSETTGGSYEQYF. CDR3 coding DNA: TGTGCCAGCAGTGAGACGACAGGGGGCTCCTACGAGCAGTACTTC.

This clone was seen only once. The chain couples TRBV19 to TRBJ1-6; D unresolved. CDR1 and CDR2 (germline): LNHDA, SQIVND (reference sequence). The CDR3 is 17 residues long. The germline V and J ends were trimmed by 3 bases and 0 bases, with 12 bases remaining between them. The CDR3 nucleotides are TGTGCCAGTAGTATCGAGCACGCAAGCTCCTATAATTCACCCCTCCACTTT. Residues: CASSIEHASSYNSPLHF.

This chain uses TRBV11-2 with TRBJ2-7, with D tentatively TRBD2 (6 bases). V was trimmed by 5 bases and J by 2 bases, leaving 13 bases between them. Per the germline V gene, CDR1 is SGHAT and CDR2 is FQNNGV. This CDR3 has 14 residues. CDR3 nucleotides: TGTGCCAGCAGCACAATTAGCGGAACCTACGAGCAGTACTTC. This gives the protein CASSTISGTYEQYF. Full variable domain (rest looked up from reference TRBV11-2 and TRBJ2-7): EAGVAQSPRYKIIEKRQSVAFWCNPISGHATLYWYQQILGQGPKLLIQFQNNGVVDDSQLPKDRFSAERLKGVDSTLKIQPAKLEDSAVYLCASSTISGTYEQYFGPGTRLTVT.

This rearrangement joins TRBV18 to TRBJ1-1, with 7 nucleotides matching TRBD1. The CDR3 totals 14 residues. Per the germline V gene, CDR1 is KGHSH and CDR2 is LQKENI. With 3 bases clipped from V and 4 bases from J, the junction kept 5 bases outside the gene matches. DNA for the CDR3: TGTGCCAGCTCACCGTCAGGGGGTCGCACTGAAGCTTTCTTT. Protein sequence: CASSPSGGRTEAFF.

This chain uses TRBV2 with TRBJ1-5; D not certain. This CDR3 spans 17 amino acids. Trimming pared 4 bases from V and 2 bases from J, leaving 18 bases between. Germline V gives CDR1 SNHLY, CDR2 FYNNEI. The CDR3 here is CASSARAGGVGNQPQHF. The CDR3, as DNA: TGTGCCAGCAGTGCGAGGGCAGGTGGGGTAGGCAATCAGCCCCAGCATTTT.

The chain recombines TRBV28 with TRBJ2-7; tentatively, D is TRBD1 (6 bases). CDR3 length: 16 residues. Germline V lookup: CDR1 MDHEN, CDR2 SYDVKM. Trimming left V 4 bases short and J 0 bases short, with 16 bases between. Here the CDR3 reads CASSSPARGLSYEQYF. The CDR3 DNA reads TGTGCCAGCAGTTCTCCGGCCAGGGGTCTCTCCTACGAGCAGTACTTC.

The rearrangement uses TRBV11-2 and TRBJ2-1; perhaps TRBD2 as D (6 bases). V was shortened by 4 bases and J by 1 base, with 11 bases between the two germline ends. CDR1 and CDR2 (germline): SGHAT, FQNNGV. This CDR3 contains 15 residues. The CDR3 loop reads CASSSLSGSYNEQFF. The CDR3 nucleotides read TGTGCCAGCAGCTCCCTTAGCGGATCCTACAATGAGCAGTTCTTC.

The table lists this clone with a count of one. The CDR3 here is CASSPGQGGNSPLHF. The CDR3, as DNA: TGTGCCAGCAGTCCTGGGCAGGGCGGCAATTCACCCCTCCACTTT. The chain joins TRBV9 to TRBJ1-6; possibly TRBD1 for D (5 bases). The CDR3 has 15 residues. V was cut by 5 bases and J by 7 bases, with 16 bases left in between. CDR1 is SGDLS, CDR2 YYNGEE, per germline.

This clone was detected only a few times. The gene calls are TRBV11-2 and TRBJ1-5; D is unresolved. The CDR3 loop spans 12 amino acids. Germline V gene sequence: CDR1 SGHAT, CDR2 FQNNGV. Trimming left V 2 bases short and J 7 bases short, with 6 bases between. CDR3: CASSLNWQPQHF. DNA of the CDR3: TGTGCCAGCAGCTTAAACTGGCAGCCCCAGCATTTT.

This clone was seen just once. The gene calls are TRBV7-2 and TRBJ1-2; D gene ambiguous. The CDR3 length is 16 residues. CDR1 SGHTA and CDR2 FQGNSA come from the germline V gene. Trimming left V 0 bases short and J 1 base short, with 12 bases between. CDR3 DNA sequence: TGTGCCAGCAGCTTAGCGTCTCTTCAGATTAACTATGGCTACACCTTC. As protein: CASSLASLQINYGYTF.

V and J are TRBV5-6 and TRBJ2-3, with D possibly TRBD2 on 7 matching bases. This CDR3 has 16 amino acids. CDR1 is SGHDT, CDR2 YYEEEE, per germline. V was clipped by 3 bases and J by 3 bases, with 17 bases between them. CDR3 in DNA: TGTGCCAGCAGCTCCCGTGAGGGGGGGCCAACAGATACGCAGTATTTT. Translation: CASSSREGGPTDTQYF.

The V call is TRBV28, the J call TRBJ2-6, with TRBD1 identical over 9 bases. This CDR3 has 16 residues. J was trimmed by 2 bases and V by 6 bases; bases with no gene match: 5. Germline values: CDR1 MDHEN, CDR2 SYDVKM. CDR3 amino acids: CASRDRGFTGANVLTF. The CDR3 DNA sequence: TGTGCCAGCAGGGACAGGGGCTTTACTGGGGCCAACGTCCTGACTTTC.

This chain connects TRBV3-1 (or the pseudogene TRBV3-2) to TRBJ2-7; 8 bases match TRBD2. The CDR3 covers 15 residues. CDR1 and CDR2 (germline): LGHDT, YNNKEL (reference sequence). V dropped 1 base and J dropped 0; count of bases not matched to a gene: 2. CDR3 coding DNA: TGTGCCAGCAGCCAAGTGAGCGGGAGCTCCTACGAGCAGTACTTC. Translation: CASSQVSGSSYEQYF.

The chain has TRBV6-1 and TRBJ1-1; the match to TRBD1 covers 7 bases. The junction had 4 bases not matched to a gene; V was cut back by 2 bases and J by 10 bases. The germline V gene encodes CDR1 MNHNS and CDR2 SASEGT. The CDR3 is made up of 12 amino acids. The CDR3 reads CASSERRTGAFF. DNA of the CDR3: TGTGCCAGCAGTGAACGACGGACAGGAGCTTTCTTT.

This clone showed up just once. The V gene is TRBV10-1, the J gene TRBJ2-7; 9 positions agree with TRBD1. From germline, CDR1 is WNHNN and CDR2 SYGVQD (reference sequence). The V segment lost 0 bases and the J segment 7 bases; nucleotides outside the gene matches: 4. This CDR3 region has 14 residues. The CDR3 DNA follows: TGCGCCAGCAGTGAGTCAGGGACAGGGTGGGAGCAGTACTTC. It is translated as CASSESGTGWEQYF.

The CDR3, as DNA: TGCAGTGCTAGCCGCTACAATGAGCAGTTCTTC. Residues: CSASRYNEQFF. V usage is TRBV20-1 and J usage is TRBJ2-1, with D hard to call. This CDR3 is 11 amino acids long. Germline V gene lookup returns CDR1 DFQATT and CDR2 SNEGSKA (reference sequence). The V gene lost 3 bases and the J gene lost 3 bases, with 3 bases spanning the gap.

J is TRBJ2-1 and V is TRBV2; 10 bases agree with TRBD1. This CDR3 contains 15 residues. In germline, CDR1 is SNHLY, CDR2 FYNNEI. V was clipped by 6 bases and J by 8 bases; unmatched bases: 10. CDR3 amino acids: CASRIRDRGRYEQFF. CDR3 sequence (DNA): TGTGCCAGCAGGATCCGGGACAGGGGTCGGTATGAGCAGTTCTTC.

CDR3 amino acids: CAWSVRTGDQPQHF. CDR3 coding DNA: TGTGCCTGGAGTGTCAGGACAGGGGATCAGCCCCAGCATTTT. The chain uses TRBV30 and TRBJ1-5, with 9 bases matching TRBD1. The V gene end was trimmed by 0 bases and the J gene end by 5 bases; junction bases not matched to a gene: 2. Germline V lookup: CDR1 GTSNPN, CDR2 SVGIG (reference sequence). The CDR3 runs 14 residues.